A single sample gave rise to the 27 T cell receptor beta chains below, sequenced in a study of blood T cell repertoires in COVID-19 (dated by TCRdb to 2018 to 2020). The library was generated by the immunoSEQ multiplex PCR assay. What TCRdb holds here is the immuneACCESS table cut down to in-frame rearrangements. Part of the clones is not present; checked against another copy, under half of the missing clones reflect an unresolved V gene, and the others are unexplained. This sample lists 250,000 or so clones; around four fifths were detected once. The ten biggest clones cover around 6.4% of the sample. The material sequenced was peripheral blood. The receptor source for this set is a woman aged 55-69 years with active or convalescent COVID-19.

V gene TRBV5-1 combines with J gene TRBJ2-5; D is uncertain. The CDR3 runs 13 residues. CDR1 is SGHRS, CDR2 YFSETQ, per germline. The V end lost 2 bases, the J end lost 2 bases, and 7 bases lay between the germline ends. CDR3 in amino acids: CASSLFQQETQYF. The CDR3 coding sequence is TGCGCCAGCAGCTTATTCCAGCAAGAGACCCAGTACTTC.

The V gene is TRBV6-5, the J gene TRBJ1-2; unclear D gene. Trimming removed 6 bases at V and 4 bases at J, with 12 bases between. CDR1 MNHEY and CDR2 SVGAGI come from the germline V gene. This CDR3 has 13 amino acids. The CDR3 DNA sequence: TGTGCCAGCAGCCCCGAGCCCCTCTATGGCTACACCTTC. Its protein product is CASSPEPLYGYTF.

The chain is built from TRBV10-3 and TRBJ1-4; 9 nucleotides line up with TRBD1. Germline V gives CDR1 ENHRY, CDR2 SYGVKD. The J segment lost 3 bases and the V segment lost 2 bases, leaving 7 bases of the junction unmatched. The CDR3 extends over 17 amino acids. The CDR3 DNA follows: TGTGCCATCAGTGAGGTTGGGACAGGGAGCTCTAATGAAAAACTGTTTTTT. This gives the protein CAISEVGTGSSNEKLFF.

J is TRBJ1-4 and V is TRBV10-2; the D gene is possibly TRBD1 (6 bases). Germline-derived CDR1 and CDR2 are WSHSY and SAAADI. V gave up 3 bases and J gave up 6 bases, with 17 bases separating them. The CDR3 length is 16 residues. The CDR3: CASSDWIRGADEKLFF. CDR3 sequence (DNA): TGCGCCAGCAGTGACTGGATTCGGGGGGCCGATGAAAAACTGTTTTTT.

The chain employs TRBV29-1 and TRBJ2-1; 8 positions agree with TRBD1. V lost 3 bases to trimming and J lost 8 bases; unmatched junction nucleotides: 9. The germline gives CDR1 SQVTM, CDR2 ANQGSEA. CDR3 size: 14 residues. As DNA, the CDR3 is TGCAGCGTTGATTTAACAGGGGGGCCTCATGAGCAGTTCTTC. It is translated as CSVDLTGGPHEQFF.

The count of this clone is one. The chain is built from TRBV7-9 and TRBJ2-2, with D possibly being TRBD2 (6 bases). The V gene's germline CDR1 is SEHNR and CDR2 FQNEAQ (reference sequence). CDR3 length equals 16 residues. V shed 3 bases and J shed 4 bases, with 15 bases lying between them. In DNA form, the CDR3 reads TGTGCCAGCAGCTTCGACGGGAGAGGAGGCACCGGGGAGCTGTTTTTT. Its translation: CASSFDGRGGTGELFF.

V gene TRBV6-5 combines with J gene TRBJ2-5; a weak D match, TRBD2 (5 bases). Germline lookup yields CDR1 MNHEY and CDR2 SVGAGI. V lost 7 bases to trimming and J lost 3 bases, with 18 bases between them. CDR3 length: 15 amino acids. CDR3 sequence: CASNRYLGAEETQYF. The DNA of the CDR3 is TGTGCCAGCAACCGATACCTGGGAGCGGAAGAGACCCAGTACTTC.

This clone appeared once. This chain links TRBV2 with TRBJ1-2; no clear D. Germline values: CDR1 SNHLY, CDR2 FYNNEI. V gave up 4 bases and J gave up 6 bases, with 12 bases separating them. The CDR3 covers 13 residues. CDR3 coding DNA: TGTGCCAGCAGTGTCATGCAGGTCCATGGCTACACCTTC. Translation: CASSVMQVHGYTF.

The chain couples TRBV2 to TRBJ2-7; D uncertain. CDR3 length: 11 amino acids. CDR1 is SNHLY and CDR2 is FYNNEI in the germline V gene. Deletions cut 4 bases from V and 7 bases from J, with 8 bases between. CDR3 DNA sequence: TGTGCCAGCAGTGTGGTGAGTGAGCAGTACTTC. Its protein product is CASSVVSEQYF.

This clone was counted between two and nine times. The chain has TRBV3-1 (or the pseudogene TRBV3-2) and TRBJ1-2; D remains unclear. The length of the CDR3 is 13 residues. CDR1 and CDR2 from the germline V gene are LGHDT and YNNKEL (reference sequence). V lost 0 bases and J lost 7, with 9 bases in between. The CDR3 coding sequence is TGTGCCAGCAGCCAAGATGCTCGCGCTGGCTACACCTTC. This gives the protein CASSQDARAGYTF.

The chain combines TRBV9 with TRBJ2-5; 9 bases align to TRBD1. Per germline, CDR1 SGDLS and CDR2 YYNGEE. The length of the CDR3 is 17 residues. The junction had 13 bases not matched to a gene; V was cut back by 3 bases and J by 4 bases. CDR3 sequence reads: CASSAGRGQGIRETQYF. The DNA of the CDR3 is TGTGCCAGCAGCGCGGGGCGGGGACAGGGTATCCGAGAGACCCAGTACTTC. The full variable domain, completed using reference TRBV9 and TRBJ2-5, is DSGVTQTPKHLITATGQRVTLRCSPRSGDLSVYWYQQSLDQGLQFLIQYYNGEERAKGNILERFSAQQFPDLHSELNLSSLELGDSALYFCASSAGRGQGIRETQYFGPGTRLLVL.

This clone was seen a single time. J is TRBJ2-2 and V is TRBV5-1; D not resolved. Germline V gene data show CDR1 as SGHRS and CDR2 as YFSETQ. Trimming shortened V by 0 bases and J by 6 bases, and 9 bases separated the two germline ends. CDR3 length: 14 residues. CDR3 bases: TGCGCCAGCAGCTTGGAGGTCCGGGCCGGGGAGCTGTTTTTT. It specifies CASSLEVRAGELFF.

The rearrangement joins TRBV11-2 to TRBJ2-6; D is uncertain. Trimming stripped 1 base from V and 0 bases from J, with 7 bases between. The length of the CDR3 is 16 residues. CDR1 and CDR2 from the germline V gene are SGHAT and FQNNGV. DNA for the CDR3: TGTGCCAGCAGCTTAGTCGTGAGCTCTGGGGCCAACGTCCTGACTTTC. It encodes CASSLVVSSGANVLTF. The full variable domain, completed using reference TRBV11-2 and TRBJ2-6, is EAGVAQSPRYKIIEKRQSVAFWCNPISGHATLYWYQQILGQGPKLLIQFQNNGVVDDSQLPKDRFSAERLKGVDSTLKIQPAKLEDSAVYLCASSLVVSSGANVLTFGAGSRLTVL.

The CDR3 DNA is TGTGCCAGCAGCTGGTCCCGGGACAGGGATTATGGCTACACCTTC. It codes for CASSWSRDRDYGYTF. The genes are TRBV5-8 and TRBJ1-2; 9 positions agree with TRBD1. Germline V lookup: CDR1 SGHTS, CDR2 YDEGEE. This CDR3 has 15 amino acids. V lost 3 bases and J lost 5; bases outside the gene matches: 8.

The gene calls are TRBV6-4 and TRBJ2-3; the D gene is possibly TRBD2 (7 bases). Germline CDR1 and CDR2: MRHNA and SNTAGT. V lost 2 bases and J 3 bases, leaving 18 bases between the germline ends. CDR3 length: 17 residues. CDR3: CASSDGLGGGATDTQYF. In DNA, the CDR3 is TGTGCCAGCAGTGACGGGCTTGGCGGGGGCGCGACAGATACGCAGTATTTT.

The gene calls are TRBV5-1 and TRBJ2-3; 13 bases agree with TRBD2. V was clipped by 4 bases and J by 2 bases; unmatched bases: 4. The CDR3 extends over 16 amino acids. Germline values: CDR1 SGHRS, CDR2 YFSETQ. CDR3 protein: CASSTGTSGVTDTQYF. For the CDR3, the DNA is TGCGCCAGCAGCACCGGGACTAGCGGGGTCACAGATACGCAGTATTTT.

The CDR3 DNA reads TGCGCCAGCAGTGAGGGCATTTCTTTGTTTTTT. It specifies CASSEGISLFF. The chain couples TRBV10-2 to TRBJ1-4; D gene uncertain. This CDR3 has 11 amino acids. The V and J ends lost 2 bases and 15 bases respectively, with 10 bases between them. Looked up from germline, CDR1 is WSHSY and CDR2 is SAAADI.

J is TRBJ1-2 and V is TRBV30; 9 bases map to TRBD1. This CDR3 spans 13 amino acids. CDR1 GTSNPN and CDR2 SVGIG come from the germline V gene (reference sequence). V was clipped by 2 bases and J by 7 bases; unmatched bases: 5. CDR3 nucleotide sequence: TGTGCCTGGAGTCCGGGACAGGGAGTTGGCTACACCTTC. Translated: CAWSPGQGVGYTF.

The gene calls are TRBV11-3 and TRBJ2-7; possibly TRBD1 for D (6 bases). V was trimmed by 5 bases and J by 3 bases, leaving 11 bases between them. From germline, CDR1 is SGHNT and CDR2 YENEEA. The CDR3 totals 13 residues. CDR3 nucleotide sequence: TGTGCCAGCAGCGAGGACAGTTACTACGAGCAGTACTTC. Its protein is CASSEDSYYEQYF.

The V and J genes are TRBV30 and TRBJ1-5; D unresolved. Per germline, CDR1 GTSNPN and CDR2 SVGIG (reference sequence). Between the trimmed V and J ends, which lost 4 bases and 2 bases, there was a span of 9 bases. The CDR3 is 13 residues long. This CDR3 reads CAWNAGGNQPQHF. Here the CDR3 DNA reads TGTGCCTGGAACGCCGGTGGCAATCAGCCCCAGCATTTT.

V is TRBV20-1 and J is TRBJ2-7; D is unresolved. There are 11 residues in the CDR3. The germline V and J ends were trimmed by 7 bases and 1 base, with 8 bases remaining between them. Per the germline V gene, CDR1 is DFQATT and CDR2 is SNEGSKA (reference sequence). CDR3 in DNA: TGCAGTGTCTTAGTGTCCTACGAGCAGTACTTC. Translating gives CSVLVSYEQYF.

The V gene is TRBV9, the J gene TRBJ2-5, with a weak D call TRBD2 (5 bases). V was pared by 1 base and J by 3 bases, with 13 bases between. There are 15 residues in the CDR3. Germline CDR1 SGDLS, CDR2 YYNGEE. The CDR3 bases are TGTGCCAGCAGCGTACGCGAGGGAACCGAAGAGACCCAGTACTTC. This codes for CASSVREGTEETQYF. Using reference TRBV9 and TRBJ2-5 for the parts outside the CDR3, the full variable domain is DSGVTQTPKHLITATGQRVTLRCSPRSGDLSVYWYQQSLDQGLQFLIQYYNGEERAKGNILERFSAQQFPDLHSELNLSSLELGDSALYFCASSVREGTEETQYFGPGTRLLVL.

This chain connects TRBV3-1 (or the pseudogene TRBV3-2) to TRBJ1-5; D may be TRBD1 (5 bases). The CDR3 runs 13 residues. V shed 1 base and J shed 4 bases, with 5 bases lying between them. Germline V lookup: CDR1 LGHDT, CDR2 YNNKEL (reference sequence). For the CDR3, the DNA is TGTGCCAGCAGCCAAGGACAGAATCAGCCCCAGCATTTT. Translating gives CASSQGQNQPQHF.

The chain links TRBV3-1 (or the pseudogene TRBV3-2) to TRBJ2-5; 7 nucleotides match TRBD1. The junction had 9 bases not matched to a gene; V was cut back by 4 bases and J by 4 bases. The CDR3 is 15 amino acids. Germline CDR1 and CDR2: LGHDT and YNNKEL (reference sequence). DNA for the CDR3: TGTGCCAGCAGCCGAGACAGGGTTGGGCGAGAGACCCAGTACTTC. This gives the protein CASSRDRVGRETQYF.

This chain joins TRBV24-1 and TRBJ2-1, with 9 positions matching TRBD2. CDR3 size: 18 residues. CDR1 KGHDR and CDR2 SFDVKD come from the germline V gene. With V trimmed by 2 bases and J by 6 bases, 13 bases remained unmatched. CDR3 sequence reads: CATSDSRRIAGDPNEQFF. The DNA of the CDR3 is TGTGCCACCAGTGATTCACGCCGGATAGCGGGAGACCCCAATGAGCAGTTCTTC.

V is TRBV6-5 and J is TRBJ2-7; tentative D call: TRBD2 (6 bases). The length of the CDR3 is 13 residues. Germline V lookup: CDR1 MNHEY, CDR2 SVGAGI. Trimming cost V 5 bases and J 7 bases, with 15 bases left between them. CDR3 nucleotides: TGTGCCAGCAGTCCCGCGAAGGAGGGGGAGCAGTACGTC. It codes for CASSPAKEGEQYV.

The gene calls are TRBV3-1 (or the pseudogene TRBV3-2) and TRBJ2-5, with D perhaps matching TRBD2 (6 bases). The CDR3 extends over 13 amino acids. The germline V gene encodes CDR1 LGHDT and CDR2 YNNKEL (reference sequence). V lost 2 bases, J lost 7 bases, and 11 bases lay in between. CDR3 bases: TGTGCCAGCAGCCAATCCGGGGGTGGGACCCAGTACTTC. Its translation: CASSQSGGGTQYF.